These 21 T cell receptor beta chains came from one sample sequenced in a study of breast tumors, draining lymph nodes, adjacent tissues. Axillary draining lymph nodes of breast cancer patients supplied the node samples. Using its own MiXCR run on the multiplex PCR reads, TCRdb lists one record per CDR3 protein. The repertoire holds approximately 150,000 distinct CDR3 sequences, with about 30% as singletons. Sample: axillary lymph node tissue. The receptors were sampled from a female donor with breast cancer. Some clones in this sample may be carry-over from other donors' samples.

This clonotype was picked up many times. The chain employs TRBV20-1 and TRBJ2-7, with 7 bases fitting TRBD2. This CDR3 comprises 12 residues. V was clipped by 5 bases and J by 6 bases; unmatched bases: 7. Germline values: CDR1 DFQATT, CDR2 SNEGSKA (reference sequence). The CDR3 loop is CSAARGGGEQYF. CDR3 bases: TGCAGTGCTGCTCGAGGCGGGGGCGAGCAGTACTTC.

The chain carries TRBV9 and TRBJ1-2, with 8 bases matching TRBD1. V dropped 4 bases and J dropped 12; count of bases not matched to a gene: 14. The germline V gene has CDR1 SGDLS and CDR2 YYNGEE. The length of the CDR3 is 14 residues. CDR3 nucleotide sequence: TGTGCCAGCAGCAACCGGGACAGGATCTCTGGAAACACCTTC. Encoded protein: CASSNRDRISGNTF.

Comment on this clonotype: This clone may be a read error of a much larger clone one base away. V gene TRBV27 combines with J gene TRBJ1-2; D uncertain. The CDR3 is made up of 14 amino acids. Trimming stripped 8 bases from V and 4 bases from J, with 17 bases between. Germline V CDR1 and CDR2: MNHEY, SMNVEV (reference sequence). CDR3 amino acids: CASGLANTFYGYTF. The CDR3 DNA follows: TGTGCCAGCGGGCTGGCGAACACCTTCTATGGCTACACCTTC.

Comments on this clonotype: The CDR3 carries no conserved terminal phenylalanine or tryptophan, so it likely arises from a read error. No DNA is shown, since the ends of the CDR3 on it are uncertain; the CDR3 is the one TCRdb lists. The gene calls are TRBV5-1 and TRBJ1-3. CDR1 is SGHRS, CDR2 YFSETQ, per germline. The CDR3 is 8 amino acids long, termini counted. The CDR3 protein is CASSLEGG.

The chain employs TRBV5-1 and TRBJ1-5; D possibly corresponds to TRBD1 (6 bases). V gave up 6 bases and J gave up 7 bases, with 23 bases separating them. In germline, CDR1 is SGHRS, CDR2 YFSETQ. The length of the CDR3 is 16 residues. The CDR3 nucleotides read TGCGCCAGCAAATCGGGGGCTAGCACAGATACGCAGCCCCAGCATTTT. Protein product: CASKSGASTDTQPQHF.

There are many counts of this clonotype. This rearrangement joins TRBV28 to TRBJ1-2; D possibly corresponds to TRBD1 (5 bases). Germline V gives CDR1 MDHEN, CDR2 SYDVKM. The V gene lost 3 bases and the J gene lost 4 bases, with 15 bases spanning the gap. CDR3 length: 15 residues. The CDR3 loop reads CASSLGLRLGYGYTF. CDR3 coding DNA: TGTGCCAGCAGTTTGGGGCTAAGATTAGGCTATGGCTACACCTTC.

J is TRBJ1-1 and V is TRBV27; unclear D gene. The V gene lost 6 bases and the J gene lost 0 bases, with 20 bases spanning the gap. Looked up from germline, CDR1 is MNHEY and CDR2 is SMNVEV (reference sequence). The CDR3 consists of 17 residues. The CDR3 DNA is TGTGCCAGCAGCCAAAATCCCCTGAAGTTAGTGAACACTGAAGCTTTCTTT. It translates to CASSQNPLKLVNTEAFF.

The sample holds many counts of this clonotype. This chain uses TRBV10-3 with TRBJ2-7; tentative D call: TRBD2 (5 bases). Germline CDR1 ENHRY, CDR2 SYGVKD. CDR3 length: 14 residues. Trimming took 3 bases from V and 2 from J, leaving 11 bases between them. The CDR3 bases are TGTGCCATCAGTGAAACTAGTCGCCCCTACGAGCAGTACTTC. Translating it yields CAISETSRPYEQYF.

This clonotype occurred many times. The chain recombines TRBV5-4 with TRBJ2-5; no reliable D call. Germline V CDR1 and CDR2: SGHNT, YYREEE (reference sequence). V lost 0 bases and J 2 bases, leaving 8 bases between the germline ends. The CDR3 has 14 residues. The CDR3 nucleotides are TGTGCCAGCAGCTTGGGGCAGATTCAAGAGACCCAGTACTTC. Its protein is CASSLGQIQETQYF.

The chain recombines TRBV28 with TRBJ2-1, with D possibly TRBD2 on 6 matching bases. V was shortened by 7 bases and J by 8 bases, with 12 bases between the two germline ends. The CDR3 consists of 12 residues. Germline V gene lookup returns CDR1 MDHEN and CDR2 SYDVKM. The CDR3 DNA reads as TGTGCCAGCAAGGGGACTTATGATGAGCAGTTCTTC. Residues: CASKGTYDEQFF.

The V call is TRBV9, the J call TRBJ2-2, with D perhaps matching TRBD1 (5 bases). CDR1 and CDR2 (germline): SGDLS, YYNGEE. The CDR3 is 17 residues long. Trimming removed 4 bases at V and 1 base at J, with 17 bases between. The CDR3 region is CASSRVGRQRNTGELFF. Written as DNA, the CDR3 is TGTGCCAGCAGCAGGGTCGGAAGACAGAGGAACACCGGGGAGCTGTTTTTT.

This clonotype has a count of ten or more. The chain employs TRBV6-2 or TRBV6-3 and TRBJ2-7; weak D call: TRBD1 (6 bases). The CDR3 is made up of 12 amino acids. Germline assignment: CDR1 MNHEY and CDR2 SVGEGT. With 9 bases removed from V and 4 bases from J, the gap between germline ends came to 13 bases. The CDR3 nucleotides read TGTGCCAGTGTGGACAGTAAGTACGAGCAGTACTTC. Translating it yields CASVDSKYEQYF.

This clonotype was recorded many times. The chain carries TRBV7-8 and TRBJ2-3; tentatively, D is TRBD2 (5 bases). CDR1 SGHVS and CDR2 FQNEAQ come from the germline V gene. With 6 bases removed from V and 2 bases from J, the gap between germline ends came to 12 bases. There are 14 residues in the CDR3. The CDR3 sequence is CASRAEGNTDTQYF. CDR3 nucleotides: TGTGCCAGCAGGGCCGAGGGAAACACAGATACGCAGTATTTT. Full variable domain (rest looked up from reference TRBV7-8 and TRBJ2-3): GAGVSQSPRYKVAKRGQDVALRCDPISGHVSLFWYQQALGQGPEFLTYFQNEAQLDKSGLPSDRFFAERPEGSVSTLKIQRTQQEDSAVYLCASRAEGNTDTQYFGPGTRLTVL.

This clonotype appeared many times. The rearrangement links TRBV20-1 to TRBJ2-3, with TRBD2 matching over 9 bases. Germline V gene sequence: CDR1 DFQATT, CDR2 SNEGSKA (reference sequence). After removal of 6 bases from V and 4 bases from J, the junction contained 11 bases not matched to a gene. CDR3 length equals 15 residues. CDR3 protein: CSARRGSGGADTQYF. CDR3 DNA: TGCAGTGCCCGTAGGGGTAGCGGGGGTGCAGATACGCAGTATTTT.

This clonotype showed up many times. A read error is possible here, since a much larger clone lies one base away. V gene TRBV13 combines with J gene TRBJ2-5; D is possibly TRBD1 or TRBD2 (5 bases each). Germline V lookup: CDR1 PRHDT, CDR2 FYEKMQ (reference sequence). The V end lost 5 bases, the J end lost 5 bases, and 12 bases lay between the germline ends. This CDR3 is 13 amino acids long. The CDR3 sequence: CASSARGWETQYF. CDR3 sequence (DNA): TGTGCCAGCAGCGCACGGGGCTGGGAGACCCAGTACTTC.

This clonotype was seen repeatedly, ten times or more. Here the CDR3 DNA reads TGCAGTTCTCCCGGGGGCGGGGCGAGCACAGATACGCAGTATTTT. Its translation: CSSPGGGASTDTQYF. The chain couples TRBV20-1 to TRBJ2-3; D may match TRBD1 or TRBD2 (6 bases each). This CDR3 is 15 amino acids long. The V gene's germline CDR1 is DFQATT and CDR2 SNEGSKA (reference sequence). Trimming took 8 bases from V and 0 from J, leaving 18 bases between them.

This clonotype was recorded many times. The gene calls are TRBV30 and TRBJ2-3, with TRBD1 matching 9 bases. V was pared by 6 bases and J by 2 bases, with 15 bases of the junction left unmatched. CDR3 length: 17 residues. The V gene's germline CDR1 is GTSNPN and CDR2 SVGIG (reference sequence). CDR3 coding DNA: TGTGCCTGTACCGGGACAGGGTTCCGAACAAACACAGATACGCAGTATTTT. This sequence encodes CACTGTGFRTNTDTQYF.

This clonotype came up many times. This chain joins TRBV30 and TRBJ2-5; perhaps TRBD1 as D (5 bases). Germline V gene lookup returns CDR1 GTSNPN and CDR2 SVGIG (reference sequence). Trimming left V 1 base short and J 4 bases short, with 13 bases between. The CDR3 contains 14 residues. CDR3 bases: TGTGCCTGGAGTGAGGGGCGGCGGTTAGAGACCCAGTACTTC. This codes for CAWSEGRRLETQYF.

This clonotype appeared a few times. One base away lies a much larger clone, so this may be a sequencing read error. The CDR3: CASSLVFFGSYNEQFF. For the CDR3, the DNA is TGCGCCAGCAGCTTGGTTTTTTTTGGCTCCTACAATGAGCAGTTCTTC. This chain links TRBV5-1 with TRBJ2-1, with D unclear. CDR3 size: 16 residues. Trimming cost V 0 bases and J 0 bases, with 10 bases left between them. Germline V gene lookup returns CDR1 SGHRS and CDR2 YFSETQ.

V usage is TRBV19 and J usage is TRBJ1-5, with 8 bases that match TRBD1. V was pared by 9 bases and J by 5 bases, with 9 bases of the junction left unmatched. Germline-derived CDR1 and CDR2 are LNHDA and SQIVND (reference sequence). The CDR3 is made up of 14 amino acids. The CDR3 is CASQGQGRDQPQHF. Written as DNA, the CDR3 is TGTGCCAGCCAAGGACAGGGAAGGGATCAGCCCCAGCATTTT.

This clonotype occurred many times. The rearrangement joins TRBV27 to TRBJ2-7; 9 bases are shared with TRBD1. This CDR3 spans 14 amino acids. The V gene end was trimmed by 6 bases and the J gene end by 0 bases; junction bases not matched to a gene: 3. CDR1 and CDR2 from the germline V gene are MNHEY and SMNVEV (reference sequence). The CDR3 DNA sequence: TGTGCCAGCAGCCGGACAGGGGCCTCCTACGAGCAGTACTTC. It translates to CASSRTGASYEQYF.